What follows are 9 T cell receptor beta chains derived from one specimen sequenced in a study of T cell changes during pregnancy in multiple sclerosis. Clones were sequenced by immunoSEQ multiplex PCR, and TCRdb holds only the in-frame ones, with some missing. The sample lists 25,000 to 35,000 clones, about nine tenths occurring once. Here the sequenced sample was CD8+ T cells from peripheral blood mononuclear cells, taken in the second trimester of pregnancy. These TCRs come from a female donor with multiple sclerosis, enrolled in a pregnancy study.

The CDR3 reads CATSRDVTSGRDEQFF. The CDR3 region has the DNA TGTGCCACCAGCAGAGATGTAACTAGCGGGAGGGATGAGCAGTTCTTC. The rearrangement joins TRBV15 to TRBJ2-1; 13 bases align to TRBD2. Looked up from germline, CDR1 is LNHNV and CDR2 is YYDKDF (reference sequence). This CDR3 has 16 residues. V gave up 0 bases and J gave up 8 bases; unmatched junction bases: 4.

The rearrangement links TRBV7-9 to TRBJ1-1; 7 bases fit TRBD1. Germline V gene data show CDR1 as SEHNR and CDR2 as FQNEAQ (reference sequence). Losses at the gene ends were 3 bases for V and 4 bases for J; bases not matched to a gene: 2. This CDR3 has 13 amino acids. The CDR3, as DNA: TGTGCCAGCAGCTTGGGGACAGCCACTGAAGCTTTCTTT. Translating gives CASSLGTATEAFF.

CDR3: CASSQRGGNYYEQYF. Written as DNA, the CDR3 is TGTGCCAGCAGCCAAAGAGGGGGAAACTACTACGAGCAGTACTTC. The V call is TRBV14, the J call TRBJ2-7; D may be TRBD1 (6 bases). The germline V gene encodes CDR1 SGHDN and CDR2 FVKESK. The CDR3 has 15 amino acids. V lost 2 bases to trimming and J lost 3 bases, with 14 bases between them.

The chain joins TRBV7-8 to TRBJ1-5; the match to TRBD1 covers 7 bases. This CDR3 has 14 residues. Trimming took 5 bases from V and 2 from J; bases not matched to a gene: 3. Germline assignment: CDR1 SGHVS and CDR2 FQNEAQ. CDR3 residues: CASSGGTGNQPQHF. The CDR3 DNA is TGTGCCAGCAGCGGGGGGACAGGCAATCAGCCCCAGCATTTT.

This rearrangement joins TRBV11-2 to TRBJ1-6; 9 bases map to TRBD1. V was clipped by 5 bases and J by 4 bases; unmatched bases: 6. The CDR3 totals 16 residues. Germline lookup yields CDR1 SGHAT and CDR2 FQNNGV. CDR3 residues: CASSPTGGAYNSPLHF. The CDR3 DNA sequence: TGTGCCAGCAGCCCCACAGGGGGCGCGTATAATTCACCCCTCCACTTT. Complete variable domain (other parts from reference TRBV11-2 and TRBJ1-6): EAGVAQSPRYKIIEKRQSVAFWCNPISGHATLYWYQQILGQGPKLLIQFQNNGVVDDSQLPKDRFSAERLKGVDSTLKIQPAKLEDSAVYLCASSPTGGAYNSPLHFGNGTRLTVT.

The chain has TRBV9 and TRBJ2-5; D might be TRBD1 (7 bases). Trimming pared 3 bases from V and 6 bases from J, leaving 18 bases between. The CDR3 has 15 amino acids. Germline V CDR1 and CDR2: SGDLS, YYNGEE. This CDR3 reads CASSEGPGGSQTQYF. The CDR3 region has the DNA TGTGCCAGCAGCGAGGGGCCAGGGGGGAGCCAGACCCAGTACTTC.

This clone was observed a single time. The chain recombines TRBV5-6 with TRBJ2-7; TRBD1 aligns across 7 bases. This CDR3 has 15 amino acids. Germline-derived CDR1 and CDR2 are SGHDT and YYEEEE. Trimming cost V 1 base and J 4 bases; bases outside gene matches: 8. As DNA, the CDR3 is TGTGCCAGCAGCTTGCCAGGGACAGCTAATTACGAGCAGTACTTC. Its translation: CASSLPGTANYEQYF.

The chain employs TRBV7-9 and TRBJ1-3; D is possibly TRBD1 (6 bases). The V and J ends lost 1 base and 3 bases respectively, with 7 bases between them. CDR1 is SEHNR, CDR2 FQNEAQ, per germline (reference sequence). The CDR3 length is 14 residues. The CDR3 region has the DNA TGTGCCAGCAGCTTAGTACAGGGTGGAAACACCATATATTTT. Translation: CASSLVQGGNTIYF.

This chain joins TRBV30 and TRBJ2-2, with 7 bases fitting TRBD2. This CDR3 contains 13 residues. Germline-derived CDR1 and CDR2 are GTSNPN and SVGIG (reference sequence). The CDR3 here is CALSGVGPGELFF. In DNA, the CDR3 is TGTGCGCTCAGCGGGGTCGGTCCCGGGGAGCTGTTTTTT.